The 7 T cell receptor beta chains below come from one sample, sequenced in a study of identical twins. TCRdb re-called the 5' RACE reads with MiXCR, one entry per CDR3 protein. Here the sample spans under 350,000 distinct CDR3 sequences, more than 8% being singletons. The same sample was also used in a study of yellow fever vaccine responses in identical twins.

What was sequenced was CD8+ T cells sorted from blood. The origin of the receptors is a woman under 30 in good health.

The V gene is TRBV28, the J gene TRBJ2-1; unclear D gene. The CDR3 sequence is 13 residues long. The V gene's germline CDR1 is MDHEN and CDR2 SYDVKM. Trimming shortened V by 2 bases and J by 5 bases, and 7 bases separated the two germline ends. CDR3 region: CASSLMDNNEQFF. The CDR3, as DNA: TGTGCCAGCAGTTTAATGGATAACAATGAGCAGTTCTTC.

This clonotype turned up a few times. The chain is built from TRBV24-1 and TRBJ2-1; 7 bases align to TRBD1. The germline gives CDR1 KGHDR, CDR2 SFDVKD. The CDR3 loop spans 14 amino acids. J lost 12 bases, V lost 2 bases, and 9 bases had no gene match. The CDR3 nucleotides read TGTGCCACCAGTGATTCTACAGGGGACCCTATGCAGTTCTTC. This codes for CATSDSTGDPMQFF.

J is TRBJ2-7 and V is TRBV20-1, with TRBD2 identical over 9 bases. Looked up from germline, CDR1 is DFQATT and CDR2 is SNEGSKA (reference sequence). With 5 bases clipped from V and 0 bases from J, the junction kept 8 bases outside the gene matches. CDR3 length: 15 residues. The CDR3 here is CSARRLAEYSYEQYF. CDR3 bases: TGCAGTGCTCGCAGACTAGCGGAATACTCCTACGAGCAGTACTTC.

In its sample, this clonotype was seen a few times. The V and J genes are TRBV11-2 and TRBJ1-1, with a weak D call TRBD1 (5 bases). Trimming cost V 3 bases and J 1 base, with 12 bases left between them. CDR1 and CDR2 from the germline V gene are SGHAT and FQNNGV. The CDR3 consists of 15 residues. The CDR3, as DNA: TGTGCCAGCAGCTTCCCCGGGACCGGGAACACTGAAGCTTTCTTT. Amino acid sequence: CASSFPGTGNTEAFF.

This sequence joins TRBV20-1 and TRBJ2-5, with D uncertain. Between the trimmed V and J ends, which lost 2 bases and 4 bases, there was a span of 11 bases. The CDR3 spans 13 residues. Germline V gives CDR1 DFQATT, CDR2 SNEGSKA (reference sequence). CDR3 protein: CSARIGVTETQYF. CDR3 nucleotides: TGCAGTGCTAGAATTGGAGTGACAGAGACCCAGTACTTC.

This clonotype was found many times. The chain joins TRBV29-1 to TRBJ2-7, with 7 nucleotides matching TRBD1. The V segment lost 7 bases and the J segment 0 bases; nucleotides outside the gene matches: 6. The germline CDR1 and CDR2 sequences are SQVTM and ANQGSEA. The CDR3 covers 13 residues. CDR3 nucleotide sequence: TGCAGCGCTGGGACAGAACTCTCCTACGAGCAGTACTTC. Amino acids: CSAGTELSYEQYF.

This clonotype showed up just a few times. This chain uses TRBV9 with TRBJ1-2; 8 bases align to TRBD1. Germline lookup yields CDR1 SGDLS and CDR2 YYNGEE. The J segment lost 8 bases and the V segment lost 3 bases, leaving 9 bases of the junction unmatched. The CDR3 has 14 amino acids. The CDR3 protein is CASSGRQGPNGYTF. CDR3 sequence (DNA): TGTGCCAGCAGCGGCCGACAGGGGCCGAACGGCTACACCTTC.